This T cell receptor (beta chain) came from a study of blood T cell repertoires in COVID-19 (dated by TCRdb to 2018 to 2020). In the study overall: Samples from collaborators originated in the United States, Italy and Spain and spanned both the acute and convalescent phases of COVID-19. The material from the prospective study consisted of cDNA or gDNA derived from T cells, B-cell-depleted T cells, or PBMCs. Deeply sampled blood TCRbeta repertoires from subjects exposed to, actively infected with, or recovered from COVID-19 were included in the dataset. The repertoires were released in a freely available public database meant as a resource for research on the immune response to SARS-CoV-2. The samples were drawn from two sources: the first 160 participants of the ongoing ImmuneRACE study, and 1,000 to 1,500 subjects contributed by 6 global collaborators. Nearly every sample came with metadata listing a de-identified subject ID, COVID-19 status, age in years and sex. Where available, HLA class I and class II types were obtained from metadata supplied by the sample provider rather than from assay-based typing. What the study reported, not specific to this receptor: How much clinical and demographic metadata was included differed by source and by participant, and the metadata was provided uncurated.

V lost 2 bases and J lost 4 bases; the stretch between them is 15 bases long. The CDR3 covers 15 residues, taking in both the cysteine and the phenylalanine. Left in the record is the CDR3 DNA by itself, 45 bases read in frame from the first base. As encoded in the germline V gene (reference sequence), CDR1 is GTSNPN while CDR2 is SVGIG. At one collaborating source in Seattle, patients were enrolled during active infection and were followed longitudinally through the course of disease. Each collaborating institution followed its own protocols to collect whole blood in K2EDTA tubes. For TCRbeta analysis, collaborators shipped samples in one of three forms: frozen whole blood, isolated PBMCs, or DNA extracted from either of those sample types. Concerning this clone itself: Which antigen it targets is not known. Base qualities were left out, and no much larger clone turns up one base away.

TCRbeta CDR3 regions were amplified from genomic DNA using the immunoSEQ Assay, a bias-controlled multiplex PCR. The study's own analysis went as follows. The number of nucleated cells in each sample was estimated by amplification of reference gene primers within the assay. To quantify the absolute abundance of each unique TCRbeta CDR3 rearrangement, sequence reads were collapsed and filtered. Productive Simpson clonality was computed per sample as the square root of Simpson's diversity index over productive rearrangements. TCRdb mirrors the immuneACCESS table, restricted to in-frame sequences. Some clones are absent from its copies; in checked studies, under half trace to an unresolved V gene, and the reason for the others is unknown. The DNA gave D and trimming, while V, J and clone size come from that table. Within this sample are 75,000 to 90,000 clones, with 90% of them counted one time only. Over 5% of the sample is in the top ten clones.

Specimen: peripheral blood. The source is a man younger than 35 with COVID-19, enrolled during active disease. The chain employs TRBV30 and TRBJ1-5; the D gene is perhaps TRBD1, on 5 matching bases. The CDR3 protein is CAWSRAGTGNQPQHF. The DNA sequence is as follows: TGTGCCTGGAGTAGGGCGGGGACGGGGAATCAGCCCCAGCATTTT.